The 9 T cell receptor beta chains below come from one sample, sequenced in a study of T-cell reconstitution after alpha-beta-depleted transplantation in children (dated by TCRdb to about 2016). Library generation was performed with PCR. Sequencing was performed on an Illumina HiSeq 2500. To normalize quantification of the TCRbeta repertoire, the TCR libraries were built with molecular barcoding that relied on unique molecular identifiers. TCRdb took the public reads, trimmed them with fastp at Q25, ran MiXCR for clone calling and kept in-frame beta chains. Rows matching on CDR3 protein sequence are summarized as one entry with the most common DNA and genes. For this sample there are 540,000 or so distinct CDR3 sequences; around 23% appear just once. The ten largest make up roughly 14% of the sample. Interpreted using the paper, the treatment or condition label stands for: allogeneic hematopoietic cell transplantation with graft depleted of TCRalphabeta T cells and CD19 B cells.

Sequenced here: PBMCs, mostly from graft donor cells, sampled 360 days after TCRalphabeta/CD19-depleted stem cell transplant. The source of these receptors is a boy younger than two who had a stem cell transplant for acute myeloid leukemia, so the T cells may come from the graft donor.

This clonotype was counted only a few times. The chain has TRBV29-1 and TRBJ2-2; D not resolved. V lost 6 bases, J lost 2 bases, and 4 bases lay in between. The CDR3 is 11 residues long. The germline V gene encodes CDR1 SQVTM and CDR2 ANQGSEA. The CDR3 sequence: CSVINTGELFF. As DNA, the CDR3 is TGCAGCGTGATAAACACCGGGGAGCTGTTTTTT.

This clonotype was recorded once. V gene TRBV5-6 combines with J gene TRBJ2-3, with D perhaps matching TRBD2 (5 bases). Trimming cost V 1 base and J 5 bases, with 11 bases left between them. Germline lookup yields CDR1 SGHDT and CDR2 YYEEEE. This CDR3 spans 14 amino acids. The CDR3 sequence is CASSLFGVGDTQYF. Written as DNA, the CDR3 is TGTGCCAGCAGCTTGTTCGGGGTTGGAGATACGCAGTATTTT.

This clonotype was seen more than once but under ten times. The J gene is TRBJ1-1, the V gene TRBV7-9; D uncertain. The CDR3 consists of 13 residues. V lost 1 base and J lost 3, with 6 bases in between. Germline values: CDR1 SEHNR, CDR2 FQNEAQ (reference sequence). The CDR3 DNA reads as TGTGCCAGCAGCTTAGTGGGGTACACTGAAGCTTTCTTT. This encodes CASSLVGYTEAFF.

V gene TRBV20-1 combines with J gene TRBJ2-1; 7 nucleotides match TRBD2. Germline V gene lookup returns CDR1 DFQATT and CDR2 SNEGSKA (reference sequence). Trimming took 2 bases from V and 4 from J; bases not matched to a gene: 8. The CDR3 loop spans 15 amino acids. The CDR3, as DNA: TGCAGTGCTAGAATTTCCGGGGGGTCGTACAATGAGCAGTTCTTC. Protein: CSARISGGSYNEQFF.

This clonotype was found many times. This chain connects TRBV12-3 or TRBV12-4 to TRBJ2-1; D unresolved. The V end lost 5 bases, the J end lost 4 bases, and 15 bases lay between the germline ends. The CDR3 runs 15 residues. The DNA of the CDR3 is TGTGCCAGCAGTCCCTCCCCCCCACAGTACAATGAGCAGTTCTTC. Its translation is CASSPSPPQYNEQFF.

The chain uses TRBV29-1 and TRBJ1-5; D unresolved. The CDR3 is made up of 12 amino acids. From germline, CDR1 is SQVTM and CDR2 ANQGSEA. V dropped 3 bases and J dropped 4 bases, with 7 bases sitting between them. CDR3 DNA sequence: TGCAGCGTTGAGGACGATAATCAGCCCCAGCATTTT. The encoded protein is CSVEDDNQPQHF.

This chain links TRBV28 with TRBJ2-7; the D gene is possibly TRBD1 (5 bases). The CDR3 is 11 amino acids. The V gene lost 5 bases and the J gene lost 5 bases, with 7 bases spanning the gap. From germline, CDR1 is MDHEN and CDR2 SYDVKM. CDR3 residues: CASSAGNEQYV. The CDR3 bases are TGTGCCAGCAGTGCAGGGAACGAGCAGTACGTC.

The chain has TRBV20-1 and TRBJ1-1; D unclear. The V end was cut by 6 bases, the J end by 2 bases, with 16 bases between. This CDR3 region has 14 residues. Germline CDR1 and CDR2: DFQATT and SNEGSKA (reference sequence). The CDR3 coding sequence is TGCAGTGCCCTGGAGGGAGGTGGCAACACTGAAGCTTTCTTT. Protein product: CSALEGGGNTEAFF.

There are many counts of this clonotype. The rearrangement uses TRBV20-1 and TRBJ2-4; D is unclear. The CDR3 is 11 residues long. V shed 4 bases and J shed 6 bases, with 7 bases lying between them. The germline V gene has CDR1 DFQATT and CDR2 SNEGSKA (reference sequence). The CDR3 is CSATLLNIQYF. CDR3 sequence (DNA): TGCAGTGCTACCCTCCTAAACATTCAGTACTTC.